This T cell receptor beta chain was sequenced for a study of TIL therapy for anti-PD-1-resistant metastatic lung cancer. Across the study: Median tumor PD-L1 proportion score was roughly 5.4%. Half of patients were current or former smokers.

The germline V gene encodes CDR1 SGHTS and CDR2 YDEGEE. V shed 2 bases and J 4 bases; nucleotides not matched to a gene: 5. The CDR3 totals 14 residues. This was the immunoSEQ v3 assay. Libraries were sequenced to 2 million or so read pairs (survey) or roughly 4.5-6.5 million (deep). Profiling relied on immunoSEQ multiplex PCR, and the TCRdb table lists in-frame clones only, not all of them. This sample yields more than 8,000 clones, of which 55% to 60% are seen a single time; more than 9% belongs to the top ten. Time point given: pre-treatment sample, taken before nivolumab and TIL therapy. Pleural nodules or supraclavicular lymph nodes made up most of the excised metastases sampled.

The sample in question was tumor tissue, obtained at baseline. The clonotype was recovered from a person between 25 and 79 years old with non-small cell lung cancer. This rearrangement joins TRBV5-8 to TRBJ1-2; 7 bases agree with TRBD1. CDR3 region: CASSFRTGLYGYTF. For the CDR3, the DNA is TGTGCCAGCAGCTTCAGGACAGGCCTCTATGGCTACACCTTC.